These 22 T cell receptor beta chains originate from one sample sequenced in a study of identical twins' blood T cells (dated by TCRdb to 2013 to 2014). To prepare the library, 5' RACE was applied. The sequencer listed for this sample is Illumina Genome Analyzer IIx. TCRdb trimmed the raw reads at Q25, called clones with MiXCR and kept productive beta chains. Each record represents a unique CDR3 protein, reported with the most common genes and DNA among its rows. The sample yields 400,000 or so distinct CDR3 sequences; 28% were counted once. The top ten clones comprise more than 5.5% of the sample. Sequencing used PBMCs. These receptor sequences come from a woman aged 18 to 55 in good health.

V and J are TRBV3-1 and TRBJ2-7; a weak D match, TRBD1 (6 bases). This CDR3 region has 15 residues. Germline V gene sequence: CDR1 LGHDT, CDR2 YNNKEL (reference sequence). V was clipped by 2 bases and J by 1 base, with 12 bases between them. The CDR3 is CASSQSYRASYEQYF. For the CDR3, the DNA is TGTGCCAGCAGCCAAAGCTACAGGGCTTCCTACGAGCAGTACTTC.

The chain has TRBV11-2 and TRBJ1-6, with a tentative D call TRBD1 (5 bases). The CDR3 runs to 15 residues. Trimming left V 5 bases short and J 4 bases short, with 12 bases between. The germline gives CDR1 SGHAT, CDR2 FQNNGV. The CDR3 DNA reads TGTGCCAGCAGCGACAGACCGATATATAATTCACCCCTCCACTTT. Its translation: CASSDRPIYNSPLHF.

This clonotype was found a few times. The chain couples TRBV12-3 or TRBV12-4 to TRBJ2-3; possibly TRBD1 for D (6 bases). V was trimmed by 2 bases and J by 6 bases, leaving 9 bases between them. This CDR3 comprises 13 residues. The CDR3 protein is CASSLRGKDTQYF. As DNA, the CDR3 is TGTGCCAGCAGTTTAAGGGGGAAGGATACGCAGTATTTT.

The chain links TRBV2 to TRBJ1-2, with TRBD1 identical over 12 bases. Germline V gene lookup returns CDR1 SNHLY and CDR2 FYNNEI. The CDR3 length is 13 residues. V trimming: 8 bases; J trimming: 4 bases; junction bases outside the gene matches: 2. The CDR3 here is CASGTGGFYGYTF. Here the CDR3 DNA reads TGTGCCAGCGGGACAGGGGGCTTCTATGGCTACACCTTC.

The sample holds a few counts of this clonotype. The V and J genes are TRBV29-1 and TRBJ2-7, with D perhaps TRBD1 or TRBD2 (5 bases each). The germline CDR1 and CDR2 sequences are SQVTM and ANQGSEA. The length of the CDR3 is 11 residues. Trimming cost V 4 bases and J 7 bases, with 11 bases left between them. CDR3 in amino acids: CSVGGVGEQYF. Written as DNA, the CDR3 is TGCAGCGTTGGAGGGGTAGGGGAGCAGTACTTC.

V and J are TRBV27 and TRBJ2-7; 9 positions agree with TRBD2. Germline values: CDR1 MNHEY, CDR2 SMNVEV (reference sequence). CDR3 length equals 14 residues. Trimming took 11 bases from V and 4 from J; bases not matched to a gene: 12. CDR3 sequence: CAGPPSGATYEQYF. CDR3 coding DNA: TGTGCCGGCCCTCCTAGCGGGGCAACATACGAGCAGTACTTC.

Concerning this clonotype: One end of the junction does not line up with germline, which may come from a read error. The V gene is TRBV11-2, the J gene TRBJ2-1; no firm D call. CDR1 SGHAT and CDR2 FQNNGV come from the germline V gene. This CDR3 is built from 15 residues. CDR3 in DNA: TGTGCCAGCAGCTTAGCTCCGTCCTCCTCCAATGAGCAGTTCTTC. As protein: CASSLAPSSSNEQFF.

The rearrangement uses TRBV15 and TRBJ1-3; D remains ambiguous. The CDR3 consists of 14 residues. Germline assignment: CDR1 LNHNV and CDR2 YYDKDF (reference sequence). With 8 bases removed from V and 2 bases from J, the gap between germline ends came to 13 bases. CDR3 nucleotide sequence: TGTGCCACCGGGAGTGGCCTCCCTGGAAACACCATATATTTT. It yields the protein CATGSGLPGNTIYF.

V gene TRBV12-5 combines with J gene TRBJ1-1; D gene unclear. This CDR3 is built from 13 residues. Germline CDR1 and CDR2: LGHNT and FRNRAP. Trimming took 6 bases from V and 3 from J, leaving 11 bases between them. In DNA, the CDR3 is TGTGCTAGTGGCCCCTATGGGGACACTGAAGCTTTCTTT. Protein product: CASGPYGDTEAFF.

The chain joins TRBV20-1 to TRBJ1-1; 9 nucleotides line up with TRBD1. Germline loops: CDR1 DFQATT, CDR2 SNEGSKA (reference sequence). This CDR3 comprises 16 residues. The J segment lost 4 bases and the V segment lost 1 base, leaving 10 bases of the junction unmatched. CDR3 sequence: CSARACRDRVRTEAFF. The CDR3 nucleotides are TGCAGTGCTAGAGCCTGCCGGGACAGGGTCCGCACTGAAGCTTTCTTT.

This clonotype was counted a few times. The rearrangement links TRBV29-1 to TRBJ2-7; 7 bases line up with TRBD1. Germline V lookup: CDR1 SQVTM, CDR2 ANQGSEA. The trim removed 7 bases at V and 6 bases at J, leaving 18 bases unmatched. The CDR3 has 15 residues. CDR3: CSASLPGQSSGEQYF. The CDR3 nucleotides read TGCAGCGCGAGTCTCCCGGGACAGAGTTCTGGCGAGCAGTACTTC.

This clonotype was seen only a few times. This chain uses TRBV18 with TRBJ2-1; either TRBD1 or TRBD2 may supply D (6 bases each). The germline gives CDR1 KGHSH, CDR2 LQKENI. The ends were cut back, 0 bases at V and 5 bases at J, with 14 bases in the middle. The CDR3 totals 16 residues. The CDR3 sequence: CASSPPETGGDNEQFF. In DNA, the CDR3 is TGTGCCAGCTCACCACCGGAGACAGGAGGGGACAATGAGCAGTTCTTC.

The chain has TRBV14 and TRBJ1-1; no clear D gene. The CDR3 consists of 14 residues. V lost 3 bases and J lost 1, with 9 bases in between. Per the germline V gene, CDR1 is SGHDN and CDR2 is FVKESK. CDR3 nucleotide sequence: TGTGCCAGCAGCCAGCAGTGGTCGAACACTGAAGCTTTCTTT. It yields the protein CASSQQWSNTEAFF.

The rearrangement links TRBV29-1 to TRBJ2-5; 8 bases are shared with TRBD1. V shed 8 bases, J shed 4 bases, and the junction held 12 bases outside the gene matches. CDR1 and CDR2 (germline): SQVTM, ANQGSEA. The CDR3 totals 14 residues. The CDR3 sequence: CSLGQGALGETQYF. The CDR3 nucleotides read TGCAGCCTGGGGCAGGGGGCTTTGGGAGAGACCCAGTACTTC.

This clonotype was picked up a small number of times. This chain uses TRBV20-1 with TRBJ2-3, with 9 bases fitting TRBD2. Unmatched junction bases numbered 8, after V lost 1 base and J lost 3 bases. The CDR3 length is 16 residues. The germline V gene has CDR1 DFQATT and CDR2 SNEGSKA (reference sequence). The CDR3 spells CSARVLLSGRTDTQYF. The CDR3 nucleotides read TGCAGTGCTAGAGTCCTTCTTAGCGGGAGAACAGATACGCAGTATTTT.

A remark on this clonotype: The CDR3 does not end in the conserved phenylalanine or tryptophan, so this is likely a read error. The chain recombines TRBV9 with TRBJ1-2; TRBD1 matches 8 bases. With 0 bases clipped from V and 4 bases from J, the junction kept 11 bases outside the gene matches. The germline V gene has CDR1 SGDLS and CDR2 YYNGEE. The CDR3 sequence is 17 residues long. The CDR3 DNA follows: TGTGCCAGCAGCGTAGATCCAGGGGGCGCAAAGAGCTATGGCTACACCCTC. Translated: CASSVDPGGAKSYGYTL.

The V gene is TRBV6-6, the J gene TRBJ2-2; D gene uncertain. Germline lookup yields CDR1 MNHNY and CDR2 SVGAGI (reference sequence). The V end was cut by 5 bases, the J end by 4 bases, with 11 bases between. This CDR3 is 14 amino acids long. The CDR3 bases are TGTGCCAGCAGTGCGTCCGGTAGCACCGGGGAGCTGTTTTTT. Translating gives CASSASGSTGELFF.

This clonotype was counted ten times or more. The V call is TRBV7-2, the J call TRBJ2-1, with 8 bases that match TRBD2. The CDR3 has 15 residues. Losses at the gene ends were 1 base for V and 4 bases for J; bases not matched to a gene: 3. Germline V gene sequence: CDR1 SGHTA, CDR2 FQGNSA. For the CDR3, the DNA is TGTGCCAGCAGCTTAGAACTAGCGGAATACAATGAGCAGTTCTTC. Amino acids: CASSLELAEYNEQFF.

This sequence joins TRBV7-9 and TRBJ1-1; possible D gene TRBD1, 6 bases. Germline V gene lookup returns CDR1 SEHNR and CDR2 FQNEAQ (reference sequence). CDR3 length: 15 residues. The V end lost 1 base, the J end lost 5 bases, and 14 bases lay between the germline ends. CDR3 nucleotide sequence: TGTGCCAGCAGCTTAGTTGCGGGGGCTGCAACTGAAGCTTTCTTT. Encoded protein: CASSLVAGAATEAFF.

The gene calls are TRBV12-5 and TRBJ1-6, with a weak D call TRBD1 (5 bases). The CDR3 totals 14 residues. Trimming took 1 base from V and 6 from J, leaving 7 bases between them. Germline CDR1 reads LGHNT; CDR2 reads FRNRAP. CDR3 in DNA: TGTGCTAGTGGTTTGGGGCAGGGTAATTCACCCCTCCACTTT. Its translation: CASGLGQGNSPLHF.

CDR3 sequence: CASTKQGPYYNEQFF. CDR3 DNA sequence: TGTGCCAGCACCAAACAGGGCCCCTACTACAATGAGCAGTTCTTC. The chain combines TRBV6-5 with TRBJ2-1, with D perhaps matching TRBD1 (6 bases). Germline-derived CDR1 and CDR2 are MNHEY and SVGAGI. This CDR3 comprises 15 residues. The V end lost 7 bases, the J end lost 3 bases, and 16 bases lay between the germline ends.

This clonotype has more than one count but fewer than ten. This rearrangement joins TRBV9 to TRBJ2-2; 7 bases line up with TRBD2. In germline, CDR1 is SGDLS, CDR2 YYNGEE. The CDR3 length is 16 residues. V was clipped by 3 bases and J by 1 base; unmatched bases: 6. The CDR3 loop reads CASSAAASGNTGELFF. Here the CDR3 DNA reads TGTGCCAGCAGCGCTGCTGCTAGCGGGAACACCGGGGAGCTGTTTTTT. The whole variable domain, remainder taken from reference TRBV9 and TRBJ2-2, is DSGVTQTPKHLITATGQRVTLRCSPRSGDLSVYWYQQSLDQGLQFLIQYYNGEERAKGNILERFSAQQFPDLHSELNLSSLELGDSALYFCASSAAASGNTGELFFGEGSRLTVL.